Sequencing of this T cell receptor beta chain was carried out in a study of cytomegalovirus exposure and HLA in healthy donors. This CDR3 is 11 amino acids long. Germline V gene sequence: CDR1 DFQATT, CDR2 SNEGSKA (reference sequence). V was shortened by 6 bases and J by 1 base, with 6 bases between the two germline ends. TCRdb keeps only in-frame clones here, not all; method: immunoSEQ multiplex PCR. The data contain some 130,000 clones, 86% of them singletons. The chain combines TRBV20-1 with TRBJ1-1; D is uncertain. This receptor was obtained from a man aged 18 to 29 in good health and CMV-seronegative. The specimen was PBMCs. Here the CDR3 reads CSATPNTEAFF. Written as DNA, the CDR3 is TGCAGTGCCACACCGAACACTGAAGCTTTCTTT.